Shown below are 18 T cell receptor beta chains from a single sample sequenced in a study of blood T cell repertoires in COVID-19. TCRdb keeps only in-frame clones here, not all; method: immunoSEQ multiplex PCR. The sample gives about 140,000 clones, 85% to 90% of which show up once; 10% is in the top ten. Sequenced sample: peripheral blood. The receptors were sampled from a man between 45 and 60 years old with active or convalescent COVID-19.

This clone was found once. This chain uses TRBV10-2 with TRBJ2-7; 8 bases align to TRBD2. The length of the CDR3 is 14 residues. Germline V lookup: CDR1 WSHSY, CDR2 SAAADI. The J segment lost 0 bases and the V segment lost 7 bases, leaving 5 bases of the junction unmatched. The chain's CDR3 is CASTPLAGSYEQYF. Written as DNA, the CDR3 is TGCGCCAGCACCCCTCTAGCGGGCTCCTACGAGCAGTACTTC.

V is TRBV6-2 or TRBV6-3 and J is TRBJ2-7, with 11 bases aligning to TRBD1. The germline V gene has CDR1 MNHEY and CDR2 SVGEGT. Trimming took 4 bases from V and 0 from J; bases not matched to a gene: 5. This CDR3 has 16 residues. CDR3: CASSSGQGVGSYEQYF. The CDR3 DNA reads TGTGCCAGCAGTTCGGGACAGGGGGTGGGCTCCTACGAGCAGTACTTC.

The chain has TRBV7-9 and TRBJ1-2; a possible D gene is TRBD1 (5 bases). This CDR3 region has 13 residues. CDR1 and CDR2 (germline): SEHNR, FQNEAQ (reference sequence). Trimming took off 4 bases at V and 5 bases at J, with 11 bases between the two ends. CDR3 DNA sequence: TGTGCCAGCAGCTCCAGGGTGGAATATGGCTACACCTTC. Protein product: CASSSRVEYGYTF.

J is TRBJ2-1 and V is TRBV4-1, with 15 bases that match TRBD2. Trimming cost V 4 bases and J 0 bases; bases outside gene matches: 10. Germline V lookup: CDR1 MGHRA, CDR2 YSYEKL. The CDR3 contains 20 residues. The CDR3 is CASSPHPGLAGGSSYNEQFF. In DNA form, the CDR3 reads TGCGCCAGCAGCCCGCATCCGGGACTAGCGGGAGGTTCCTCCTACAATGAGCAGTTCTTC.

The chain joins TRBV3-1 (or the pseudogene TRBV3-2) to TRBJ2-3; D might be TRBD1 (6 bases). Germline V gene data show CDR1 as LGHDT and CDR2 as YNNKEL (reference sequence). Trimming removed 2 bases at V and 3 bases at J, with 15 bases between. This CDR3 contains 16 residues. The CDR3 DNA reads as TGTGCCAGCAGCCAATCAGGGGTGAGGGATACAGATACGCAGTATTTT. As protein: CASSQSGVRDTDTQYF.

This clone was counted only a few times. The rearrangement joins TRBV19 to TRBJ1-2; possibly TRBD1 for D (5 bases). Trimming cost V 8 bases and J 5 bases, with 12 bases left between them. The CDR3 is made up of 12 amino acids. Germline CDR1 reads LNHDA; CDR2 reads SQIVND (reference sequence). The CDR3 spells CASGRQGYGYTF. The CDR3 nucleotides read TGTGCCAGTGGTAGGCAGGGTTATGGCTACACCTTC. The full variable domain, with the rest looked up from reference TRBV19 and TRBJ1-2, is DGGITQSPKYLFRKEGQNVTLSCEQNLNHDAMYWYRQDPGQGLRLIYYSQIVNDFQKGDIAEGYSVSREKKESFPLTVTSAQKNPTAFYLCASGRQGYGYTFGSGTRLTVV.

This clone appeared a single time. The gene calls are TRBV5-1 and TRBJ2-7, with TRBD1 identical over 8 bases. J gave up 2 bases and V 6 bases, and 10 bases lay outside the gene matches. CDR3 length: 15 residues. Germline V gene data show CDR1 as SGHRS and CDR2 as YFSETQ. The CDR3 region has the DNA TGCGCCAGCAAGTATCAGGACAGGGAGACCTACGAGCAGTACTTC. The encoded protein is CASKYQDRETYEQYF.

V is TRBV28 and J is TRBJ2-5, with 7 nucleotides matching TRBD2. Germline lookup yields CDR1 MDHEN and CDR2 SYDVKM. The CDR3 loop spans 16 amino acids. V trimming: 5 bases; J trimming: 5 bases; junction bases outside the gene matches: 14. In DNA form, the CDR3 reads TGTGCCAGCAGTGGGTCTCCGGGGGAGGGCCATGAGACCCAGTACTTC. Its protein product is CASSGSPGEGHETQYF.

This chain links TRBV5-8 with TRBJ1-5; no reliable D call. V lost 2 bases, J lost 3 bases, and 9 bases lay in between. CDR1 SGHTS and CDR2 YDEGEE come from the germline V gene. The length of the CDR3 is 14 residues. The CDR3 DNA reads TGTGCCAGCAGCTTACGCGGATACAATCAGCCCCAGCATTTT. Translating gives CASSLRGYNQPQHF.

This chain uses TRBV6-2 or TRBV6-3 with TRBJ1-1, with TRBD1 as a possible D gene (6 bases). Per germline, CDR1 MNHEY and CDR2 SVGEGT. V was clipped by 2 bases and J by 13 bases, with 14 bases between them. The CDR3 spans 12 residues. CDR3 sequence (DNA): TGTGCCAGCAGTTACACCCGGGCCAGGGGTTTCTTT. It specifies CASSYTRARGFF.

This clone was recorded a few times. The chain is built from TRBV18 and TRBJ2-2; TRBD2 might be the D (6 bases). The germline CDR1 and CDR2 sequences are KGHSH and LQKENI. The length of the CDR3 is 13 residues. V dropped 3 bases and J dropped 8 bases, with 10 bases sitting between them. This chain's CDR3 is CASSPGRQGELFF. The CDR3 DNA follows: TGTGCCAGCTCACCCGGGAGACAAGGGGAGCTGTTTTTT.

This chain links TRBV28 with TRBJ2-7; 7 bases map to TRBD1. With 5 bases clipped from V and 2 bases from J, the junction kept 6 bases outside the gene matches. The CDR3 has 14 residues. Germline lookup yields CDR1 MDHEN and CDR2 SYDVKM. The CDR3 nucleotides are TGTGCCAGCAGTCCCGACAGGGTGACCTACGAGCAGTACTTC. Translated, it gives CASSPDRVTYEQYF.

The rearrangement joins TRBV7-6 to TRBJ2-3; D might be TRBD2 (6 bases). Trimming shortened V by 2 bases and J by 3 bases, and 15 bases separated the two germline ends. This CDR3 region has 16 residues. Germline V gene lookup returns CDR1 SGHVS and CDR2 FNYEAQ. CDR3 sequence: CASSLYEGRETDTQYF. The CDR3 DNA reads TGTGCCAGCAGCTTATATGAGGGGCGGGAAACAGATACGCAGTATTTT.

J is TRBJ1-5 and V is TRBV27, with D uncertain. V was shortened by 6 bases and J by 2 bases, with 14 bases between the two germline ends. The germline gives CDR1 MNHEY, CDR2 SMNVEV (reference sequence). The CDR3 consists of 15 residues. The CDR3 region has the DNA TGTGCCAGCAGCCCGGACTCGCGGCGCAATCAGCCCCAGCATTTT. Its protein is CASSPDSRRNQPQHF.

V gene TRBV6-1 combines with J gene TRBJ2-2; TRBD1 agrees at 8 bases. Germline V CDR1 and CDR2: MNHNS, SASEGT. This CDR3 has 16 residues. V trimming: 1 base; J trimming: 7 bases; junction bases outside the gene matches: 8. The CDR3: CASSEESGTGHGELFF. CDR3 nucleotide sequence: TGTGCCAGCAGTGAAGAATCGGGGACAGGTCACGGGGAGCTGTTTTTT.

CDR3 DNA sequence: TGCGCCAGCAGGGCGTCAGAGGGAGTCGGGGAGCTGTTTTTT. Its translation: CASRASEGVGELFF. The chain uses TRBV5-1 and TRBJ2-2, with D perhaps TRBD2 (5 bases). Trimming cost V 5 bases and J 7 bases, with 15 bases left between them. In germline, CDR1 is SGHRS, CDR2 YFSETQ. The CDR3 spans 14 residues.

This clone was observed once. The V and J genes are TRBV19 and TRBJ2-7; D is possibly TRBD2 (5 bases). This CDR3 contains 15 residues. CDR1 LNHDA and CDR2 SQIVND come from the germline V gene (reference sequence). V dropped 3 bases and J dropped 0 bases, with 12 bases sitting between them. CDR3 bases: TGTGCCAGTAGTATTTTGTCGGGGAGCTCCTACGAGCAGTACTTC. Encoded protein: CASSILSGSSYEQYF.

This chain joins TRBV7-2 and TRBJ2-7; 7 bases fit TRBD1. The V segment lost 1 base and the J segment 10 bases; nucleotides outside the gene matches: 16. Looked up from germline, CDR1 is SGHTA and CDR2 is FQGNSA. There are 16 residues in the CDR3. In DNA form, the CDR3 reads TGTGCCAGCAGCTTAGGGCGCCAAGGGACAGCCCGTCCCCAGTACTTC. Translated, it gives CASSLGRQGTARPQYF.